This T cell receptor beta chain originates from a study of cytomegalovirus exposure and HLA in healthy donors. For the study at large: The 550 to 800 first-cohort repertoires and the 130 or so validation repertoires shared the same platform, a later analysis reported.

Concerning this clone itself: Its matching antigen is unknown.

Sequencing was performed with immunoSEQ multiplex PCR; in TCRdb, only in-frame clones are kept and a portion is missing. Of 200,000 or so clones in the sample, approximately 90% were seen once. The CDR3 covers 15 residues. Germline loops: CDR1 SGHVS, CDR2 FNYEAQ. The germline V and J ends were trimmed by 1 base and 4 bases, with 14 bases remaining between them. Study conclusions and caveats: Cytomegalovirus association was assigned to more than 150 TCR beta chains. A classifier reportedly called cytomegalovirus status with high sensitivity and specificity. Testing in vitro showed a few CMV-associated chains specific for CMV antigens.

Sequencing input: PBMCs. This clonotype was obtained from a woman between 18 and 29 years old in good health and CMV-seronegative. The gene calls are TRBV7-6 and TRBJ2-7, with TRBD2 as a possible D gene (5 bases). CDR3 in amino acids: CASSLGSGELYEQYF. CDR3 bases: TGTGCCAGCAGCTTAGGGTCCGGGGAACTTTACGAGCAGTACTTC.